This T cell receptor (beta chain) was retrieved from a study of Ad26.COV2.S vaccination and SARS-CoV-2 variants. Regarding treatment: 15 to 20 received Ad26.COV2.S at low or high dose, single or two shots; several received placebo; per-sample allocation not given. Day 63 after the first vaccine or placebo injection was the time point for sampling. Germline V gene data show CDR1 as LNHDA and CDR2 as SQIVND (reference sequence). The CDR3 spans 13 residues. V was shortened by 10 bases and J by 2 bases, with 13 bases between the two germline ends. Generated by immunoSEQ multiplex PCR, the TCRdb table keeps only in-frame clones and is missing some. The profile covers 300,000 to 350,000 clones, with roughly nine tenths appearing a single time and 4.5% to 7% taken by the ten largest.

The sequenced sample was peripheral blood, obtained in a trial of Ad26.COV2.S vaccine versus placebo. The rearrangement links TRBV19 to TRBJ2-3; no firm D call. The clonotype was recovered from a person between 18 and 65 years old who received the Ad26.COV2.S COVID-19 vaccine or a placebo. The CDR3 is CATIAAPTDTQYF. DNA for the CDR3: TGTGCCACTATCGCGGCCCCCACAGATACGCAGTATTTT.